The rows below give T cell receptor beta chains drawn from one sample of a study of T cells in Graves' hyperthyroidism and ophthalmopathy. TCRdb analysed the multiplex PCR reads with MiXCR anew, one entry per CDR3 protein. The data contain under 750,000 distinct CDR3 sequences, approximately 19% of them singletons. Sequenced sample: blood. All receptors derive from a woman aged 50 to 60 with Graves' hyperthyroidism that later progressed to Graves' ophthalmopathy. Both conserved end residues are part of each CDR3. A D gene is named only where the DNA matches it firmly. A clone size is listed for some rows: how often the clone was seen (once, few, many), or a class if it is expanded.

d_gene	v_gene	j_gene	abundance	CDR3nt	CDR3aa
TRBD1	TRBV5-5	TRBJ2-3	NA	TGTGCCAGCAGGGTTGGACAGGGGAACACAGATACGCAGTATTTT	CASRVGQGNTDTQYF
NA	TRBV19	TRBJ1-1	few	TGTGCCAGTAGTATAGGGGAGAGAGAAGCTTTCTTT	CASSIGEREAFF
TRBD2	TRBV11-2	TRBJ2-2	many	TGTGCCGAAGGGACTACGAACACCGGGGAGCTGTTTTTT	CAEGTTNTGELFF
NA	TRBV18	TRBJ1-6	many	TGTGCCAGCTCCCTGGACAGTACAGAAGCTTCACCCCTCCACTTT	CASSLDSTEASPLHF
NA	TRBV4-1	TRBJ1-5	few	TGCGCCAGCAGCCAAGGAGGCGTAGGGACGCAGCCCCAGCATTTT	CASSQGGVGTQPQHF
NA	TRBV4-1	TRBJ1-4	NA	TGCGCCAGCAGCCAAGGGACAGATCCCACTGAAAAACTGTTTTTT	CASSQGTDPTEKLFF
NA	TRBV5-1	TRBJ1-6	NA	TGCGCCAGCAGCTTGGAAGGGGAAGGGAATTCACCCCTCCACTTT	CASSLEGEGNSPLHF
NA	TRBV6-2/TRBV6-3	TRBJ2-2	NA	TGTGCCAGCAGTTACCCCCGCCGGGGGGAGCTGTTTTTT	CASSYPRRGELFF
NA	TRBV4-1	TRBJ1-2	NA	TGCGCCAGCAGCCAAGCAAGGGATTCCCCCTATGGCTACACCTTC	CASSQARDSPYGYTF
NA	TRBV30	TRBJ1-1	many	TGTGCCTGGAATGTGGGAATGAACACTGAAGCTTTCTTT	CAWNVGMNTEAFF
NA	TRBV12-3/TRBV12-4	TRBJ2-1	many	TGTGCCAGCAGTCGGGACTCCCTAGGAGGTGAGCAGTTCTTC	CASSRDSLGGEQFF
TRBD1	TRBV19	TRBJ2-5	many	TGTGCCAGTAGTACAAGGGACAGGGAAGAGACCCAGTACTTC	CASSTRDREETQYF
TRBD1	TRBV3-1	TRBJ1-3	many	TGTGCCAGCAGCCGACAGGGAATAACTGGAAACACCATATATTTT	CASSRQGITGNTIYF
NA	TRBV15	TRBJ2-1	NA	TGTGCCACCAGCAGGGACATTTCACTTAATGAGCAGTTCTTC	CATSRDISLNEQFF
NA	TRBV19	TRBJ2-3	NA	TGTGCCAGTAGTATACCGCTGGCTTTGGGACCCACAGATACGCAGTATTTT	CASSIPLALGPTDTQYF
NA	TRBV12-3/TRBV12-4	TRBJ1-2	NA	TGTGCCAGCAGCCGCAGGGTATACTCAGGGAAATATGGCTACACCTTC	CASSRRVYSGKYGYTF
NA	TRBV24-1	TRBJ1-1	few	TGTGCCACCAGCCCTGGGTTGGGCACTGAAGCTTTCTTT	CATSPGLGTEAFF
NA	TRBV4-1	TRBJ1-4	NA	TGCGCCAGCAGCCAAGTTACAGGGATTGAAAAACTGTTTTTT	CASSQVTGIEKLFF
NA	TRBV6-5	TRBJ1-2	many	TGTGCCAGCAGTTACGTGGGCGCAGGGCAAGATTATGGCTACACCTTC	CASSYVGAGQDYGYTF
TRBD1	TRBV5-1	TRBJ1-2	NA	TGCGCCAGCAGCTATCAGGACAGGGGGCTCGGCTATGGCTACACCTTC	CASSYQDRGLGYGYTF
NA	TRBV9	TRBJ2-1	many	TGTGCCAGCAGCGAGGGGGGCACGGATGAGCAGTTCTTC	CASSEGGTDEQFF
NA	TRBV6-1	TRBJ2-7	few	TGTGCCAGCAGTGATACATTCCAGTACGAGCAGTACTTC	CASSDTFQYEQYF
NA	TRBV24-1	TRBJ2-1	NA	TGTGCCACCAGTGATTACGTCTCCCCTCCACGAGTCAATGAGCAGTTCTTC	CATSDYVSPPRVNEQFF
NA	TRBV6-1	TRBJ1-2	NA	TGTGCCAGCAGTGAAGAGGCAGGGCTATATGGCTACACCTTC	CASSEEAGLYGYTF
NA	TRBV3-1	TRBJ2-2	NA	TGTGCCAGCAGCCAATATGCCAACACCGGGGAGCTGTTTTTT	CASSQYANTGELFF
NA	TRBV12-3/TRBV12-4	TRBJ1-3	few	TGTGCCAGCATATGGGCGGCGAGCTCTGGAAACACCATATATTTT	CASIWAASSGNTIYF